These T cell receptor beta chains were read from a single sample in a study of T cells after yellow fever vaccination. Each CDR3 protein is one row after TCRdb ran MiXCR on the 5' RACE reads. The sample contains hundreds of thousands of distinct CDR3 sequences, roughly 12% of which appear only once. Sequencing used PBMCs, obtained on the day of the yellow fever booster vaccination. The receptors were sampled from a man aged 25-45 years who received the YFV17D yellow fever vaccine. Both conserved end residues are part of each CDR3. The order of the fields is V gene, clone size, D gene, J gene, CDR3 DNA, CDR3 protein. The D gene is left open where the match is weak. A clone size is listed for some rows: how often the clone was seen (once, few, many), or a class if it is expanded.

V gene: TRBV3-1; clone size: few; D gene: NA; J gene: TRBJ2-6; CDR3 DNA: TGTGCCAGCAGCACCCGTGAGGCACTCCCCTCCGTCCTGACTTTC; CDR3 protein: CASSTREALPSVLTF
V gene: TRBV25-1; clone size: few; D gene: NA; J gene: TRBJ2-2; CDR3 DNA: TGTGCCAGCAGTGTCTCGGCGTTGGACACCGGGGAGCTGTTTTTT; CDR3 protein: CASSVSALDTGELFF
V gene: TRBV12-3/TRBV12-4; clone size: few; D gene: TRBD2; J gene: TRBJ2-1; CDR3 DNA: TGTGCCAGCAGTTCGCGCTCGGGACTAGTGTACACGAATGAGCAGTTCTTC; CDR3 protein: CASSSRSGLVYTNEQFF
V gene: TRBV29-1; clone size: few; D gene: TRBD1; J gene: TRBJ2-1; CDR3 DNA: TGCAGCGTTGTTCCGGGACAGAGCTCCTACAATGAGCAGTTCTTC; CDR3 protein: CSVVPGQSSYNEQFF
V gene: TRBV4-3; clone size: NA; D gene: NA; J gene: TRBJ2-5; CDR3 DNA: TGCGCCAGCAGCCAAACCCGAGGGGAAGAGACCCAGTACTTC; CDR3 protein: CASSQTRGEETQYF
V gene: TRBV19; clone size: many; D gene: TRBD1; J gene: TRBJ1-5; CDR3 DNA: TGTGCCAGTAGTATAGGAGGGACAGCTCAGCCCCAGCATTTT; CDR3 protein: CASSIGGTAQPQHF
V gene: TRBV10-3; clone size: NA; D gene: TRBD2; J gene: TRBJ2-1; CDR3 DNA: TGTGCCATCAGTGGGTTCAGCGGGAGAAACAATGAGCAGTTCTTC; CDR3 protein: CAISGFSGRNNEQFF
V gene: TRBV7-6; clone size: few; D gene: NA; J gene: TRBJ2-5; CDR3 DNA: TGTGCCAGCAGCATGGTGGGGAGGGAGACCCAGTACTTC; CDR3 protein: CASSMVGRETQYF
V gene: TRBV20-1; clone size: once; D gene: NA; J gene: TRBJ2-1; CDR3 DNA: TGCAGTGCTCCGGAAGGCCCCTCCCGAGGCCCAGCCTACAATGAGCAGTTCTTC; CDR3 protein: CSAPEGPSRGPAYNEQFF
V gene: TRBV7-2; clone size: few; D gene: NA; J gene: TRBJ2-5; CDR3 DNA: TGTGCCAGCAGCTTAAACCCGGGCTTGGTAGAGACCCAGTACTTC; CDR3 protein: CASSLNPGLVETQYF
V gene: TRBV29-1; clone size: NA; D gene: NA; J gene: TRBJ1-5; CDR3 DNA: TGCAGCGTGGGGGGTACGAGGGCGGATCAGCCCCAGCATTTT; CDR3 protein: CSVGGTRADQPQHF
V gene: TRBV5-1; clone size: NA; D gene: TRBD2; J gene: TRBJ2-3; CDR3 DNA: TGCGCCAGCAGCCTCCCTCGAGCGGGAAGCACAGATACGCAGTATTTT; CDR3 protein: CASSLPRAGSTDTQYF
V gene: TRBV16; clone size: NA; D gene: TRBD1; J gene: TRBJ2-2; CDR3 DNA: TGTGCCAGCAGCCGGGTTTTCCCGGGACAGGGCATCGCCGGGGAGCTGTTTTTT; CDR3 protein: CASSRVFPGQGIAGELFF
V gene: TRBV28; clone size: NA; D gene: TRBD1; J gene: TRBJ2-5; CDR3 DNA: TGTGCCAGCAGTAGGGACAGGGAATGGCAAGAGACCCAGTACTTC; CDR3 protein: CASSRDREWQETQYF
V gene: TRBV5-1; clone size: NA; D gene: NA; J gene: TRBJ2-7; CDR3 DNA: TGCGCCAGCAGCGAGGGCGGTGGCAGGGCCTTCTACGAGCAGTACTTC; CDR3 protein: CASSEGGGRAFYEQYF
V gene: TRBV6-2/TRBV6-3; clone size: few; D gene: NA; J gene: TRBJ2-7; CDR3 DNA: TGTGCCAGCGTCTTTGGCGCGGCCTACTACGAGCAGTACTTC; CDR3 protein: CASVFGAAYYEQYF
V gene: TRBV7-2; clone size: few; D gene: NA; J gene: TRBJ2-2; CDR3 DNA: TGTGCCAGCAGCGAAGACCGGGACTCCCGACTTCTTTTT; CDR3 protein: CASSEDRDSRLLF
V gene: TRBV12-3/TRBV12-4; clone size: NA; D gene: NA; J gene: TRBJ2-6; CDR3 DNA: TGTGCCAGCAGTTCTGGCAGGGGATCCGGGGCCAACGTCCTGACTTTC; CDR3 protein: CASSSGRGSGANVLTF
V gene: TRBV7-8; clone size: few; D gene: NA; J gene: TRBJ2-1; CDR3 DNA: TGTGCCAGCAGCTTATCCGCCAATGAGCAGTTCTTC; CDR3 protein: CASSLSANEQFF
V gene: TRBV5-1; clone size: NA; D gene: NA; J gene: TRBJ2-2; CDR3 DNA: TGCGCCAGCAACCCTGACTGGGGGGAGCTGTTTTTT; CDR3 protein: CASNPDWGELFF
V gene: TRBV3-1; clone size: many; D gene: NA; J gene: TRBJ2-1; CDR3 DNA: TGTGCCAGCAGCCAACAGAGCTCCTACAATGAGCAGTTCTTC; CDR3 protein: CASSQQSSYNEQFF
V gene: TRBV19; clone size: few; D gene: TRBD2; J gene: TRBJ2-5; CDR3 DNA: TGTGCCAGTAGGCGGACTAGCGAACAAGAGACCCAGTACTTC; CDR3 protein: CASRRTSEQETQYF
V gene: TRBV23-1; clone size: NA; D gene: TRBD1; J gene: TRBJ2-7; CDR3 DNA: TGCGCCAGCAGTCAATTAGGGGACAGGGATGCCTACGAGCAGTACTTC; CDR3 protein: CASSQLGDRDAYEQYF
V gene: TRBV20-1; clone size: few; D gene: TRBD1; J gene: TRBJ2-7; CDR3 DNA: TGCAGTGCTAGAGATCTATCATTTCAGACAGGGGCCGACTCCTACGAGCAGTACTTC; CDR3 protein: CSARDLSFQTGADSYEQYF
V gene: TRBV28; clone size: few; D gene: TRBD2; J gene: TRBJ2-7; CDR3 DNA: TGTGCCAGCAGTCTAGGGACTAGCGGGAGACTGCGCGAGCAGTACTTC; CDR3 protein: CASSLGTSGRLREQYF
V gene: TRBV19; clone size: NA; D gene: NA; J gene: TRBJ1-5; CDR3 DNA: TGTGCCAGTAGTGGGTCGGGGTCCAATCAGCCCCAGCATTTT; CDR3 protein: CASSGSGSNQPQHF
V gene: TRBV13; clone size: many; D gene: TRBD2; J gene: TRBJ2-7; CDR3 DNA: TGTGCCAGCAGCCTTAGGGCCCCGGCGGGAGCCTACGAGCAGTACTTC; CDR3 protein: CASSLRAPAGAYEQYF
V gene: TRBV19; clone size: few; D gene: NA; J gene: TRBJ1-4; CDR3 DNA: TGTGCCAGTAGTATGAAGCCAGGTGAAAAACTGTTTTTT; CDR3 protein: CASSMKPGEKLFF
V gene: TRBV5-4; clone size: NA; D gene: NA; J gene: TRBJ2-5; CDR3 DNA: TGTGCCAGCAGGGGGGAACGGTACCAAGAGACCCAGTACTTC; CDR3 protein: CASRGERYQETQYF
V gene: TRBV20-1; clone size: few; D gene: TRBD2; J gene: TRBJ2-1; CDR3 DNA: TGCAGTGCCCTACCTAGCGGAACAAGCTCCTACAATGAGCAGTTCTTC; CDR3 protein: CSALPSGTSSYNEQFF
V gene: TRBV12-3/TRBV12-4; clone size: NA; D gene: NA; J gene: TRBJ2-6; CDR3 DNA: TGTGCCAGCAGTTTACCGGGTTACTCTGGGGCCAACGTCCTGACTTTC; CDR3 protein: CASSLPGYSGANVLTF
V gene: TRBV6-1; clone size: few; D gene: NA; J gene: TRBJ1-1; CDR3 DNA: TGTGCCAGCAGTCATCAGGAGCCGAACACTGAAGCTTTCTTT; CDR3 protein: CASSHQEPNTEAFF
V gene: TRBV12-3/TRBV12-4; clone size: NA; D gene: TRBD2; J gene: TRBJ2-1; CDR3 DNA: TGTGCCAGCAGTCCGTCCGGGACTAGCGGCAACAATGAGCAGTTCTTC; CDR3 protein: CASSPSGTSGNNEQFF
V gene: TRBV20-1; clone size: few; D gene: NA; J gene: TRBJ1-2; CDR3 DNA: TGCAGTGCTAGAGATCGAGGGGCAAGTTATGGCTACACCTTC; CDR3 protein: CSARDRGASYGYTF
V gene: TRBV10-3; clone size: few; D gene: TRBD2; J gene: TRBJ2-7; CDR3 DNA: TGTGCCATCGGATTAGCGGGAGGGCCCGGCGAGCAGTACTTC; CDR3 protein: CAIGLAGGPGEQYF
V gene: TRBV24-1; clone size: few; D gene: NA; J gene: TRBJ2-5; CDR3 DNA: TGTGCCACCGGTGACTCCTACGGAGAGACCCAGTACTTC; CDR3 protein: CATGDSYGETQYF
V gene: TRBV11-3; clone size: NA; D gene: NA; J gene: TRBJ1-1; CDR3 DNA: TGTGCCAGCAGCTTAATGGCGGGCACTGAAGCTTTCTTT; CDR3 protein: CASSLMAGTEAFF
V gene: TRBV27; clone size: NA; D gene: NA; J gene: TRBJ2-2; CDR3 DNA: TGTGCCAGCAGAGATAGGGGGTGGAACACCGGGGAGCTGTTTTTT; CDR3 protein: CASRDRGWNTGELFF
V gene: TRBV7-3; clone size: NA; D gene: TRBD1; J gene: TRBJ2-7; CDR3 DNA: TGTGCCAGCAGCCCTTCAGGGGGCACTGCATACGAGCAGTACTTC; CDR3 protein: CASSPSGGTAYEQYF